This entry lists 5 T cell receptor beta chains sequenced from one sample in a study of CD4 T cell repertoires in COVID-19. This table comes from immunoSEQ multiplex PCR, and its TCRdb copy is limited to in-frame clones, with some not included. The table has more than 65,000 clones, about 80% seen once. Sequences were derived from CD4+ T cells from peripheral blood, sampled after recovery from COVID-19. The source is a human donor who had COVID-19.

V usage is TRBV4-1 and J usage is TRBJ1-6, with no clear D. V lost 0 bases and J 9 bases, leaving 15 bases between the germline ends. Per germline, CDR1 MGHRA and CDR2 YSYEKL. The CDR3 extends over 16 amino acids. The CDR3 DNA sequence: TGCGCCAGCAGCCAAGATCGGGTGAGACGCGCTTCACCCCTCCACTTT. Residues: CASSQDRVRRASPLHF.

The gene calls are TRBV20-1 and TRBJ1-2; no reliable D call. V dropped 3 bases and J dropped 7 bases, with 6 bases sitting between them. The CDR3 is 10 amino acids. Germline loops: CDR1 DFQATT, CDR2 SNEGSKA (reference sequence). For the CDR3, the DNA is TGCAGTGCTAGGTTTCGTGGCTACACCTTC. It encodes CSARFRGYTF.

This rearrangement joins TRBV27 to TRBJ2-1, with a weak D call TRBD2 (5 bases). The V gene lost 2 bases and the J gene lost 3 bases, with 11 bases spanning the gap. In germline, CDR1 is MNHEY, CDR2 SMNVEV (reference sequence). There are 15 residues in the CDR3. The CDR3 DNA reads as TGTGCCAGCAGTTTAGAAAGCGGCTACTACAATGAGCAGTTCTTC. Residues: CASSLESGYYNEQFF.

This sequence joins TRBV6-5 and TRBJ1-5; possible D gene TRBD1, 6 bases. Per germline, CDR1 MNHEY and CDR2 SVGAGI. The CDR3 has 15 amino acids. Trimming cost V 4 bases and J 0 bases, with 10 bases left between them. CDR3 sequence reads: CASSLGTFSNQPQHF. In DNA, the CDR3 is TGTGCCAGCAGTTTGGGGACATTTAGCAATCAGCCCCAGCATTTT.

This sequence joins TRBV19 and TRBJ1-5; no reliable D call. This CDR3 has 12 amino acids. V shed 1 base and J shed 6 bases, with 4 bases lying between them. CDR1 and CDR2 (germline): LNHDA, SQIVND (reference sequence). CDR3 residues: CASSIGGQPQHF. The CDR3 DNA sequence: TGTGCCAGTAGTATAGGGGGTCAGCCCCAGCATTTT.